This TCR beta chain was found in a study of control samples from healthy donors and cancer patients. CDR3 length: 17 amino acids. The J segment lost 6 bases and the V segment lost 6 bases, leaving 18 bases of the junction unmatched. The V gene's germline CDR1 is MGHDK and CDR2 SYGVNS. Assay: immunoSEQ multiplex PCR; the TCRdb copy retains only in-frame clones and omits some. The sample yields 150,000 to 200,000 clones, about 90% seen once. The chain is built from TRBV25-1 and TRBJ2-7; 9 nucleotides align to TRBD1. Specimen: blood. The origin of this receptor is a woman between 40 and 55 years old in good health. This CDR3 reads CASSRFPGGTGQGEQYF. The DNA of the CDR3 is TGTGCCAGCAGCCGTTTTCCCGGAGGGACAGGGCAGGGCGAGCAGTACTTC.